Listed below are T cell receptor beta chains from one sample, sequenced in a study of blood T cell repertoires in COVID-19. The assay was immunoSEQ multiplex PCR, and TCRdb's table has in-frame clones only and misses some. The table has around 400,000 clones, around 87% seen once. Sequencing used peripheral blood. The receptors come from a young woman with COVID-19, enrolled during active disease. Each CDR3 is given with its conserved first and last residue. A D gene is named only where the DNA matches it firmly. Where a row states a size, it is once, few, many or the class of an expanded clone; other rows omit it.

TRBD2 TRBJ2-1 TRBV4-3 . TGCGCCAGCAGCCAATTAGCGGGAAACTCCTACAATGAGCAGTTCTTC CASSQLAGNSYNEQFF
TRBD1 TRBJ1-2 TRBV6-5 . TGTGCCAGCAGTTTCGGACAGGCTGCTAACTATGGCTACACCTTC CASSFGQAANYGYTF
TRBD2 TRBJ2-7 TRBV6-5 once TGTGCCAGCAGCTCTCTAGCGGCCAGCTCCTACGAGCAGTACTTC CASSSLAASSYEQYF
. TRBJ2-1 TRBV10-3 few TGTGCCATCAGTTGGCAGGCTAACAATGAGCAGTTCTTC CAISWQANNEQFF
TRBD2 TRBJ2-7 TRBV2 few TGTGCCAGCAGCTTAGCGGGAGTTGGGTACGAGCAGTACTTC CASSLAGVGYEQYF
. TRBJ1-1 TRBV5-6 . TGTGCCAGCATGGGCAGAAACACTGAAGCTTTCTTT CASMGRNTEAFF
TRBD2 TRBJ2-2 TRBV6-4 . TGTGCCAGCAGTGAACTAGCGGGGAACACCGGGGAGCTGTTTTTT CASSELAGNTGELFF
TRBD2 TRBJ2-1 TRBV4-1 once TGCGCCAGCAGCCTGGGACTAGCGGGGAGTCAACTACGAATTGAGCAGTTCTTC CASSLGLAGSQLRIEQFF
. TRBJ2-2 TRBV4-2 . TGTGCCAGCAGCCAGGCCCGGGGCGGGGAGCTGTTTTTT CASSQARGGELFF
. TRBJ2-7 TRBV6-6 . TGTGCCAGCAGTCCCGGTGGAGGGGTTATTGAATTGGGTTACGAGCAGTACTTC CASSPGGGVIELGYEQYF